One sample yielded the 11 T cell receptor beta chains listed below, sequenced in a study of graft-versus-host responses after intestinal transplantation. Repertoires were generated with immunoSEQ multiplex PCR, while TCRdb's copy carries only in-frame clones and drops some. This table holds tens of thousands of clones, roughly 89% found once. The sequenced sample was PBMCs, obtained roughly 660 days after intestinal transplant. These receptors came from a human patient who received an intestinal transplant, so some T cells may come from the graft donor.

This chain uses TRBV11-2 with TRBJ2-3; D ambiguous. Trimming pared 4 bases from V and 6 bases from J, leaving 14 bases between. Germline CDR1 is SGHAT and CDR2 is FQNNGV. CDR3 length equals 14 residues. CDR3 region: CASSSVRLVDTQYF. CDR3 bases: TGTGCCAGCAGCTCCGTCCGGTTGGTGGATACGCAGTATTTT.

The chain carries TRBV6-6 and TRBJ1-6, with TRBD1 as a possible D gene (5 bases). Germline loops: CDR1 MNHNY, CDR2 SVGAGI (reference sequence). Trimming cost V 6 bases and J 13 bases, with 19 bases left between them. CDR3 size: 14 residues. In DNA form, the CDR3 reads TGTGCCAGCAGGCTCCGGGACGGTGCCGGGCCCCTCCACTTT. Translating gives CASRLRDGAGPLHF.

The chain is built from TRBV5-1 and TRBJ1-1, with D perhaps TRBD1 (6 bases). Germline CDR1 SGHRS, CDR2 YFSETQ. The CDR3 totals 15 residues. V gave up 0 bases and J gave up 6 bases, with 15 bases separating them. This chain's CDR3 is CASSLVARGAAEAFF. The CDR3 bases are TGCGCCAGCAGCTTGGTCGCTCGGGGGGCGGCTGAAGCTTTCTTT.

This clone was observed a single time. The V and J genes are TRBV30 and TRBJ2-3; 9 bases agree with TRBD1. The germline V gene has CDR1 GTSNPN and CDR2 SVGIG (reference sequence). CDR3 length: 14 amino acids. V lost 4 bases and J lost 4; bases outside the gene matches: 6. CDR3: CAWKLGQGADTQYF. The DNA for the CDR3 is TGTGCCTGGAAACTGGGACAGGGAGCAGATACGCAGTATTTT.

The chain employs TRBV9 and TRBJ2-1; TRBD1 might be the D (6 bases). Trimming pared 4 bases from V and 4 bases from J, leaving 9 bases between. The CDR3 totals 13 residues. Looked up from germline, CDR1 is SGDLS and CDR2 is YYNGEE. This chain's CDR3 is CASSPGVYNEQFF. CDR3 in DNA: TGTGCCAGCAGCCCAGGGGTGTACAATGAGCAGTTCTTC.

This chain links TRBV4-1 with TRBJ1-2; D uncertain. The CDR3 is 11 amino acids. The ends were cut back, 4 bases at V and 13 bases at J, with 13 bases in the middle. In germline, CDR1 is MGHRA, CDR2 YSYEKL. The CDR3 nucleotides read TGCGCCAGCAGCCGCGGGGAATCCTCCACCTTC. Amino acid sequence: CASSRGESSTF.

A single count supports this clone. The CDR3 here is CASSRDITDTQYF. In DNA, the CDR3 is TGTGCCAGCAGCAGGGACATCACAGATACGCAGTATTTT. The rearrangement uses TRBV6-6 and TRBJ2-3, with D possibly being TRBD1 (6 bases). Germline values: CDR1 MNHNY, CDR2 SVGAGI (reference sequence). Trimming took 6 bases from V and 2 from J, leaving 9 bases between them. The CDR3 sequence is 13 residues long.

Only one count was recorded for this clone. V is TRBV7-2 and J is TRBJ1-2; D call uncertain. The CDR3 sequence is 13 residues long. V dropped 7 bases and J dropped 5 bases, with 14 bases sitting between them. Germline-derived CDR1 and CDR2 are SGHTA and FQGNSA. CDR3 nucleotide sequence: TGTGCCAGCACCCACTCGGACCGTTATGGCTACACCTTC. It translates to CASTHSDRYGYTF.

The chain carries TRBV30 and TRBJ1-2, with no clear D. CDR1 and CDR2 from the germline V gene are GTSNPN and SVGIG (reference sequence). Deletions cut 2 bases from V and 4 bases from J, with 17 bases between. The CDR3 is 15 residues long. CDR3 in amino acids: CAWSSLAGGLYGYTF. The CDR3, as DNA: TGTGCCTGGAGTTCCCTGGCAGGTGGGCTCTATGGCTACACCTTC. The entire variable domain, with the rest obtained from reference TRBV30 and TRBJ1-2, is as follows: SQTIHQWPATLVQPVGSPLSLECTVEGTSNPNLYWYRQAAGRGLQLLFYSVGIGQISSEVPQNLSASRPQDRQFILSSKKLLLSDSGFYLCAWSSLAGGLYGYTFGSGTRLTVV.

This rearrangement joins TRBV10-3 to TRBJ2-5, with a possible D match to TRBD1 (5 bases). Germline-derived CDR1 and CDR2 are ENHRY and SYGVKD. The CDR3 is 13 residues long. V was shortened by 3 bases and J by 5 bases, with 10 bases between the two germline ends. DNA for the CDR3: TGTGCCATCAGTGAAGACAGTGGGGAGACCCAGTACTTC. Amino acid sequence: CAISEDSGETQYF.

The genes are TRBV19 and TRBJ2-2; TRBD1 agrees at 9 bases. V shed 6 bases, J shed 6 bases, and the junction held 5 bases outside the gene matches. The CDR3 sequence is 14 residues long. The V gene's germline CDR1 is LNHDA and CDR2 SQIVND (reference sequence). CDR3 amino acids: CASSGWTGAGELFF. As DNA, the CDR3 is TGTGCCAGTAGCGGCTGGACAGGGGCCGGGGAGCTGTTTTTT.